This T cell receptor (beta chain) emerged from a study of T cells in Graves' hyperthyroidism and ophthalmopathy. At the level of the study: At initial diagnosis, before any treatment had begun, peripheral blood was obtained. Study findings and constraints: In blood, most of the thyroid clonotypes expanded above 0.001 were also present.

From more than 8 ml of fresh peripheral blood, PBMCs were isolated. This clonotype was seen many times. Its antigen is not identified. Amplification yielded TCR beta CDR3 regions, with RNA transcripts as the source. Using the HTBI primer set, a first-round RT-PCR was run on the TCR CDR3. One entry per CDR3 protein, called by TCRdb with MiXCR from the multiplex PCR reads. The top ten clones hold around 50% of a sample with a few hundred thousand distinct CDR3 sequences, about 20% of them seen once. Germline V gene data show CDR1 as SNHLY and CDR2 as FYNNEI. This CDR3 is 14 amino acids long. Deletions cut 9 bases from V and 0 bases from J, with 14 bases between.

The origin of this receptor is a woman in her 70s with Graves' ophthalmopathy. This rearrangement joins TRBV2 to TRBJ1-1; a possible D gene is TRBD1 (5 bases). Sequenced: blood. CDR3 nucleotides: TGTGCCAGACCAAGAGGGGCGTTGAACACTGAAGCTTTCTTT. Protein: CARPRGALNTEAFF.